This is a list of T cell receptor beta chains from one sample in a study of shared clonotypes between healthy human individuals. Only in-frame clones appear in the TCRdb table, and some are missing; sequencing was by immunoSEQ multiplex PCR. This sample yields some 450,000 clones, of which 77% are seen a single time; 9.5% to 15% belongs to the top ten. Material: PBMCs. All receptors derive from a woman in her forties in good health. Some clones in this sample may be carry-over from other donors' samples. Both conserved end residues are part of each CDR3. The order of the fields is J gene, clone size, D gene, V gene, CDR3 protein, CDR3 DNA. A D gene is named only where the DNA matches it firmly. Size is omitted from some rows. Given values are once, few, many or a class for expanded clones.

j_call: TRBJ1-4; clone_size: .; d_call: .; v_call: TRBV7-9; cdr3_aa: CASSRDHEKLFF; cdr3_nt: TGTGCCAGCAGCCGGGACCATGAAAAACTGTTTTTT
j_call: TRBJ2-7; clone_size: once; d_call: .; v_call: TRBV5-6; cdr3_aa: CASSLRQISYEQYF; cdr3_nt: TGTGCCAGCAGCTTGAGACAGATATCCTACGAGCAGTACTTC
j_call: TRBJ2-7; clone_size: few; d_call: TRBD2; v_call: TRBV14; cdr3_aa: CASSLSGRAKHEQYF; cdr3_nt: TGTGCCAGCAGCCTTAGCGGGAGGGCCAAGCACGAGCAGTACTTC
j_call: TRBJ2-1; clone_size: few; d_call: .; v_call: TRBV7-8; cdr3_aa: CASSPRSPSSYNEQFF; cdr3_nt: TGTGCCAGCAGCCCCAGATCCCCGAGCTCCTACAATGAGCAGTTCTTC
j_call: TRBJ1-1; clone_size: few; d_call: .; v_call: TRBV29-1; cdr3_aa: CSGHMATEAFF; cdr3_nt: TGCAGCGGACATATGGCCACTGAAGCTTTCTTT
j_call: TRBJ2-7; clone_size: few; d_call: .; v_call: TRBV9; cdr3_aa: CASSPYLGETYEQYF; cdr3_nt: TGTGCCAGCAGCCCCTACTTGGGTGAAACCTACGAGCAGTACTTC
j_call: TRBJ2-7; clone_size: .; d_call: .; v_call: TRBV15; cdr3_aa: CATSKGWTNAIIPSYEQYF; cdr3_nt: TGTGCCACCAGCAAAGGCTGGACTAACGCGATTATTCCCTCCTACGAGCAGTACTTC
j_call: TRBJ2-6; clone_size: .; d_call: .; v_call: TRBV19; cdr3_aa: CASSMTGGANVLTF; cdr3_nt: TGTGCCAGTAGTATGACTGGAGGGGCCAACGTCCTGACTTTC
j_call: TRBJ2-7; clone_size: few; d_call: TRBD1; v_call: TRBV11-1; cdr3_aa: CASSLGDRGTYEQYF; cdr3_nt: TGTGCCAGCAGCTTAGGGGACAGGGGCACCTACGAGCAGTACTTC
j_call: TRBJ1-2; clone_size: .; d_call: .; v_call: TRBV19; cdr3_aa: CASTNSPRAGYTF; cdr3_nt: TGTGCCAGTACCAATTCCCCCCGGGCTGGCTACACCTTC
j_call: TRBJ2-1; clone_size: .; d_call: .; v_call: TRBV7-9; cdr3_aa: CASSSTNEQFF; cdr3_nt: TGTGCCAGCAGCTCTACCAATGAGCAGTTCTTC
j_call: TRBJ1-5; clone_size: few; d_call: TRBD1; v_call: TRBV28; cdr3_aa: CASVAGGSNQPQHF; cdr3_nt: TGTGCCAGCGTTGCAGGGGGCAGCAATCAGCCCCAGCATTTT
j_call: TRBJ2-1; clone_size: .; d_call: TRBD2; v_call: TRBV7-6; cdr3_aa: CASSLTSGRGDEQFF; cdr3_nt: TGTGCCAGCAGCTTGACTAGCGGGAGAGGCGATGAGCAGTTCTTC
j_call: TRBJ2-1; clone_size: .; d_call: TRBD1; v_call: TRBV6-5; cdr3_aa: CASSTSRTGNNEQFF; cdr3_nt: TGTGCCAGCAGTACGAGCAGGACAGGCAACAATGAGCAGTTCTTC